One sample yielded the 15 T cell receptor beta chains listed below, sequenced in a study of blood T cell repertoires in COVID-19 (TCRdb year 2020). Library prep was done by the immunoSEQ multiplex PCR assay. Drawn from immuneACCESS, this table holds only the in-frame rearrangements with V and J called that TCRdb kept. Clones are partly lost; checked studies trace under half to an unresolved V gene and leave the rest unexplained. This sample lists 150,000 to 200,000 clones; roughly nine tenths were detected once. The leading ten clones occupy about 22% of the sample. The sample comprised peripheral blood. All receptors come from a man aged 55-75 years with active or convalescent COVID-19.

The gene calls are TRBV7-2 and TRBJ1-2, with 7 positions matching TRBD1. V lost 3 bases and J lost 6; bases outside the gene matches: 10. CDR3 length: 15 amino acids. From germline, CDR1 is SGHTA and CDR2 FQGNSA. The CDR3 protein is CASSFLGGAGDGYTF. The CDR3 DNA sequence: TGTGCCAGCAGCTTTCTAGGGGGCGCAGGTGATGGCTACACCTTC.

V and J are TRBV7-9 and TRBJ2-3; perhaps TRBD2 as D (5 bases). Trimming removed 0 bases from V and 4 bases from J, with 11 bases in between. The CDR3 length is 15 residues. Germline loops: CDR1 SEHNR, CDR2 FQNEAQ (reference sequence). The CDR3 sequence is CASSLAPGYSDTQYF. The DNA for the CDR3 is TGTGCCAGCAGCTTAGCGCCGGGGTACTCAGATACGCAGTATTTT.

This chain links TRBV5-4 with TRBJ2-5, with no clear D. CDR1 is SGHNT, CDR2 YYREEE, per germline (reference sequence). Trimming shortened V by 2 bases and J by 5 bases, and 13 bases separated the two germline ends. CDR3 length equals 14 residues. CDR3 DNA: TGTGCCAGCAGCTTCACGGGTGTGTTTGAGACCCAGTACTTC. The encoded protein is CASSFTGVFETQYF.

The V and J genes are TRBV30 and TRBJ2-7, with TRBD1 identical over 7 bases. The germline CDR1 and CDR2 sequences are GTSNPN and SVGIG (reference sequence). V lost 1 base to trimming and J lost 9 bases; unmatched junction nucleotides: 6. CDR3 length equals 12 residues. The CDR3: CAWSERGLGQYF. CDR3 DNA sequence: TGTGCCTGGAGTGAAAGGGGGCTCGGGCAGTACTTC.

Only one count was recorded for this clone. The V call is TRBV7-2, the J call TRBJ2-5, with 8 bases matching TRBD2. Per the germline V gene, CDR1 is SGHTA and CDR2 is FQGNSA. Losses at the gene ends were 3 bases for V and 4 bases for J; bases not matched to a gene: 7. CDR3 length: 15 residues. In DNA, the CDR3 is TGTGCCAGCAGCTTCGGGGGGGCTGCTGGAGAGACCCAGTACTTC. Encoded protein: CASSFGGAAGETQYF.

The CDR3 loop is CASSPRPYQGATHEQFF. Here the CDR3 DNA reads TGTGCCAGCAGCCCCCGCCCCTATCAGGGGGCTACCCATGAGCAGTTCTTC. The chain is built from TRBV7-9 and TRBJ2-1; TRBD1 matches at 8 bases. Germline V gives CDR1 SEHNR, CDR2 FQNEAQ (reference sequence). The CDR3 consists of 17 residues. The V segment lost 5 bases and the J segment 8 bases; nucleotides outside the gene matches: 17.

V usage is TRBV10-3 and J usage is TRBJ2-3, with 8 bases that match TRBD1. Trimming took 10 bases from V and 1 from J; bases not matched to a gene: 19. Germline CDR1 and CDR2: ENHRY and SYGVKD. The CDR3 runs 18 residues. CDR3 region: CAKSGTGLSSGGTDTQYF. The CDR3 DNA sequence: TGTGCCAAGTCCGGGACAGGACTGTCCTCGGGCGGCACAGATACGCAGTATTTT.

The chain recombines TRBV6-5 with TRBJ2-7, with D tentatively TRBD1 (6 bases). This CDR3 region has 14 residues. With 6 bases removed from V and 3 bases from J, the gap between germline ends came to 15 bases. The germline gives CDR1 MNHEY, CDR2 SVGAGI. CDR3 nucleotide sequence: TGTGCCAGCAGCTCATCCGGACAGTTCTACGAGCAGTACTTC. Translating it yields CASSSSGQFYEQYF.

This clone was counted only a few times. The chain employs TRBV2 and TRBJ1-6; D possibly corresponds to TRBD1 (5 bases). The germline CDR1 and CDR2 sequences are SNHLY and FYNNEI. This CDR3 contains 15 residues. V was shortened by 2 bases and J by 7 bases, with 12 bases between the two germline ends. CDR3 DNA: TGTGCCAGCAGTGAAAATGGGGCGAGGAATTCACCCCTCCACTTT. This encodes CASSENGARNSPLHF.

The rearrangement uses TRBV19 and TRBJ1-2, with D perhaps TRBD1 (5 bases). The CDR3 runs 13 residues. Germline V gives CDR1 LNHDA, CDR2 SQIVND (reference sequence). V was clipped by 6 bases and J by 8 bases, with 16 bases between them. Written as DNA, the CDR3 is TGTGCCAGTAGCGGACCACAGGAAGCAGGCTACACCTTC. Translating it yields CASSGPQEAGYTF.

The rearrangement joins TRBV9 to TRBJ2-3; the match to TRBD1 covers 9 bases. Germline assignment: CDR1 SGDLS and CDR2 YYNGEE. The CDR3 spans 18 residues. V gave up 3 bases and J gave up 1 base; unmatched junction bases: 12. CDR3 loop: CASSAGTGRSGGTDTQYF. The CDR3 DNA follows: TGTGCCAGCAGCGCCGGGACAGGGCGGTCGGGTGGCACAGATACGCAGTATTTT.

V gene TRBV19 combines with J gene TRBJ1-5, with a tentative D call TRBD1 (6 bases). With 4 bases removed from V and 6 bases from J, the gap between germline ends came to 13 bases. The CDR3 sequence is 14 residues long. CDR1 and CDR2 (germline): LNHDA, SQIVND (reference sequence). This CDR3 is CASSTTGMGQPQHF. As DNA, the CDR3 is TGTGCCAGTAGTACCACAGGGATGGGTCAGCCCCAGCATTTT.

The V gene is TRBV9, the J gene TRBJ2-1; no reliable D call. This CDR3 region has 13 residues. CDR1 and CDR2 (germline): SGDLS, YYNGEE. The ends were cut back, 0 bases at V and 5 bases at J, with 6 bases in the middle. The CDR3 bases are TGTGCCAGCAGCGTAGCGACAAACAATGAGCAGTTCTTC. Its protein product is CASSVATNNEQFF.

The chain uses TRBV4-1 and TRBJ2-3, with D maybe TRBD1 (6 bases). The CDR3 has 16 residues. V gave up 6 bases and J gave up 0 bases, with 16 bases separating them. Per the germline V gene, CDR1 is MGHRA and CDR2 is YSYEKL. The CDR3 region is CASSKSPGQSTDTQYF. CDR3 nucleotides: TGCGCCAGCAGTAAAAGTCCGGGACAAAGCACAGATACGCAGTATTTT.

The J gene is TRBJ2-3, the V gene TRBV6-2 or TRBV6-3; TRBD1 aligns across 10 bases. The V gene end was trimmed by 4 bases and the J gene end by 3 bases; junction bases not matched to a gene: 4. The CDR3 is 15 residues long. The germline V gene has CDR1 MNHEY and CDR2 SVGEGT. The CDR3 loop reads CASSSWTGGTDTQYF. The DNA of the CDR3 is TGTGCCAGCAGTTCCTGGACAGGGGGTACAGATACGCAGTATTTT.